Described below is a single T cell receptor beta chain sequence and its context. This record belongs to a study of radiotherapy plus CTLA-4 blockade in lung cancer. Study background: Disease control was seen in roughly 30% of patients, objective responses in roughly 17%.

This CDR3 is 14 amino acids long. The ends lost 4 bases at V and 4 bases at J; junction bases unmatched: 7. The germline V gene has CDR1 SGHTA and CDR2 FQGTGA. The study treated chemo-refractory metastatic non-small-cell lung cancer patients with focal radiation plus ipilimumab CTLA-4 blockade. TCRdb keeps only in-frame clones here, not all; method: immunoSEQ multiplex PCR. The data contain tens of thousands of clones, roughly 77% of them singletons. The sequence came from a human donor with non-small cell lung cancer whose response to radiotherapy plus ipilimumab could not be evaluated. V is TRBV7-3 and J is TRBJ2-7, with 7 bases identical to TRBD1. The specimen comprised peripheral blood, sampled from a patient treated with radiotherapy plus ipilimumab. For the CDR3, the DNA is TGTGCCAGCAGCTCCATGACAGGGTCGTACGAGCAGTACTTC. This sequence encodes CASSSMTGSYEQYF.